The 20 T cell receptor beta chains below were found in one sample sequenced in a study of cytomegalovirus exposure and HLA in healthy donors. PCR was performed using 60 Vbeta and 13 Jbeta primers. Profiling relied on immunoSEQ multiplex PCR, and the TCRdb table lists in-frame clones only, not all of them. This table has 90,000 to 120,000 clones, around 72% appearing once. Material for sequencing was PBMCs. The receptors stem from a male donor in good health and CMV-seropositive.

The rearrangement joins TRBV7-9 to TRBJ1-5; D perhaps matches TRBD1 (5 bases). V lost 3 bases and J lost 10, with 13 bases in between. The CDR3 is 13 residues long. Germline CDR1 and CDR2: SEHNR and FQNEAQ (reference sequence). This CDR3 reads CASSLVAGGPQHF. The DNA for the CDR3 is TGTGCCAGCAGCTTGGTGGCCGGGGGTCCCCAGCATTTT. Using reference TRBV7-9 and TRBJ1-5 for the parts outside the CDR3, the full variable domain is DTGVSQNPRHKITKRGQNVTFRCDPISEHNRLYWYRQTLGQGPEFLTYFQNEAQLEKSRLLSDRFSAERPKGSFSTLEIQRTEQGDSAMYLCASSLVAGGPQHFGDGTRLSIL.

The CDR3 sequence: CASSPRTGYGYTF. The CDR3 region has the DNA TGTGCCAGCAGCCCTAGGACAGGGTATGGCTACACCTTC. V and J are TRBV7-8 and TRBJ1-2, with TRBD1 identical over 8 bases. This CDR3 spans 13 amino acids. J gave up 5 bases and V 5 bases, and 4 bases lay outside the gene matches. Germline CDR1 SGHVS, CDR2 FQNEAQ. The complete variable domain, with remaining parts taken from reference TRBV7-8 and TRBJ1-2, reads GAGVSQSPRYKVAKRGQDVALRCDPISGHVSLFWYQQALGQGPEFLTYFQNEAQLDKSGLPSDRFFAERPEGSVSTLKIQRTQQEDSAVYLCASSPRTGYGYTFGSGTRLTVV.

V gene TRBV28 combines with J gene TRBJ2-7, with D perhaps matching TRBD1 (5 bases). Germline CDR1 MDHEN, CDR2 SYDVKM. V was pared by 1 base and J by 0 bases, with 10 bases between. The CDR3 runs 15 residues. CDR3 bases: TGTGCCAGCAGTTTATACCGACAGCCCTCCTACGAGCAGTACTTC. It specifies CASSLYRQPSYEQYF.

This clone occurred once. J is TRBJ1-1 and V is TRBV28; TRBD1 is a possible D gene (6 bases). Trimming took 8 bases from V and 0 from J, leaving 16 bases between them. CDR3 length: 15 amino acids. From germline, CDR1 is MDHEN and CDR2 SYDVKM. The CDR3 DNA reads TGTGCCAGCGAGGCCCCCCGGACAGTGAACACTGAAGCTTTCTTT. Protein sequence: CASEAPRTVNTEAFF.

Here the CDR3 reads CASSVGLAGGQVDTQYF. The CDR3 DNA follows: TGTGCCAGCAGTGTGGGACTAGCGGGGGGGCAGGTAGATACGCAGTATTTT. The chain joins TRBV2 to TRBJ2-3, with 16 positions matching TRBD2. The V gene's germline CDR1 is SNHLY and CDR2 FYNNEI. Losses at the gene ends were 4 bases for V and 5 bases for J; bases not matched to a gene: 6. This CDR3 spans 17 amino acids.

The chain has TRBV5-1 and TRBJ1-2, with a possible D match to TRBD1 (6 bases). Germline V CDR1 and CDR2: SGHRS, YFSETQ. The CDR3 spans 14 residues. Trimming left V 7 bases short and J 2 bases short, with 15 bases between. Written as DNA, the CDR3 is TGCGCCAGCGCCACGAGGACAGACAACTATGGCTACACCTTC. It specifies CASATRTDNYGYTF.

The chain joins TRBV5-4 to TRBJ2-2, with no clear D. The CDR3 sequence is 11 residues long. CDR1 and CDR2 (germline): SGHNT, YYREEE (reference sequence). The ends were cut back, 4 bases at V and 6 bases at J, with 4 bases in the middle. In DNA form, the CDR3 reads TGTGCCAGCAGCGAGGCCGGGGAGCTGTTTTTT. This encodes CASSEAGELFF. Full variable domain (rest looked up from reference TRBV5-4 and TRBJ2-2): ETGVTQSPTHLIKTRGQQVTLRCSSQSGHNTVSWYQQALGQGPQFIFQYYREEENGRGNFPPRFSGLQFPNYSSELNVNALELDDSALYLCASSEAGELFFGEGSRLTVL.

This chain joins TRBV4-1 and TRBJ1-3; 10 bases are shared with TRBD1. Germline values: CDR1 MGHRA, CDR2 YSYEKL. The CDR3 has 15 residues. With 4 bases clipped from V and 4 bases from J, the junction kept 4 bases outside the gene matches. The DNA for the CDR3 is TGCGCCAGCAGCCTAGGGACAGGGGAAGGAAACACCATATATTTT. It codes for CASSLGTGEGNTIYF.

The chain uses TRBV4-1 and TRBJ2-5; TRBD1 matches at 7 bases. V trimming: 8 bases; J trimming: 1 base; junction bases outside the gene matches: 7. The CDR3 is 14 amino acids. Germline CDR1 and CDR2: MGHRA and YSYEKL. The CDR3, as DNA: TGCGCCAGCCGACGACAGGGCCCCCAAGAGACCCAGTACTTC. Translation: CASRRQGPQETQYF.

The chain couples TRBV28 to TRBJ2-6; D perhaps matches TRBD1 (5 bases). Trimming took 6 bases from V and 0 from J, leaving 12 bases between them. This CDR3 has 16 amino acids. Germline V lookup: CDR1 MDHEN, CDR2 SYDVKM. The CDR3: CASSQGTPSGANVLTF. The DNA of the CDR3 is TGTGCCAGCAGCCAGGGTACCCCCTCTGGGGCCAACGTCCTGACTTTC.

This CDR3 reads CASSMVRGNQPQHF. The CDR3 DNA reads TGTGCCAGTAGTATGGTACGGGGTAATCAGCCCCAGCATTTT. The chain links TRBV19 to TRBJ1-5, with no clear D. Germline V lookup: CDR1 LNHDA, CDR2 SQIVND (reference sequence). The CDR3 extends over 14 amino acids. The V and J ends lost 3 bases and 4 bases respectively, with 10 bases between them.

CDR3 loop: CASSPRGNYGYTF. Written as DNA, the CDR3 is TGCGCCAGCAGCCCCCGCGGCAACTATGGCTACACCTTC. This chain links TRBV5-1 with TRBJ1-2; D gene unclear. In germline, CDR1 is SGHRS, CDR2 YFSETQ. The CDR3 consists of 13 residues. V shed 4 bases and J shed 2 bases, with 9 bases lying between them.

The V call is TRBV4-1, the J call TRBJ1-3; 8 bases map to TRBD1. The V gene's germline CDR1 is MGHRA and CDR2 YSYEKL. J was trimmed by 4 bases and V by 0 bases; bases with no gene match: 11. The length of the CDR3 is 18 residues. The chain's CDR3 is CASSQEFIQGARGNTIYF. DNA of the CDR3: TGCGCCAGCAGCCAAGAATTTATCCAGGGGGCAAGGGGAAACACCATATATTTT.

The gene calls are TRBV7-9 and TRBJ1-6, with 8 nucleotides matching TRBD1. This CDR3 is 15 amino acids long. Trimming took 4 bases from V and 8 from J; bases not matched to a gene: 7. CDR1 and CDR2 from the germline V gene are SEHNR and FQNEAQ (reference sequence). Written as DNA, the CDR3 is TGTGCCAGCAGCTCAGGACAGGGATTGGATTCACCCCTCCACTTT. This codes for CASSSGQGLDSPLHF.

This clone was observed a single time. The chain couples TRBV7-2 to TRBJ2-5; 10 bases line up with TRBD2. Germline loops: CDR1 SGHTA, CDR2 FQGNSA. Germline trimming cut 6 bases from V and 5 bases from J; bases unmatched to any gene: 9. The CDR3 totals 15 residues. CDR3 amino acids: CASRLRAGGRETQYF. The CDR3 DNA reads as TGTGCCAGCAGACTTCGAGCGGGGGGGCGGGAGACCCAGTACTTC.

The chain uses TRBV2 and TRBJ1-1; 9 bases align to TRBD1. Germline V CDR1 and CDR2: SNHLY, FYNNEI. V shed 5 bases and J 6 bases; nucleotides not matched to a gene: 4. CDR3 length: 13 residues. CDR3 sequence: CASSNRGLAEAFF. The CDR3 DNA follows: TGTGCCAGCAGTAACAGGGGGCTGGCTGAAGCTTTCTTT.

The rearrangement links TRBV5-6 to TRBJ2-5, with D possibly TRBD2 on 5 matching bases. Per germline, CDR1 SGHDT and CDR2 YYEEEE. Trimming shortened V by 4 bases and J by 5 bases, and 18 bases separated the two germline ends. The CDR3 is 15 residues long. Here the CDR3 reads CASSRGPEGRETQYF. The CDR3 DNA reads TGTGCCAGCAGCCGAGGGCCCGAGGGTAGGGAGACCCAGTACTTC. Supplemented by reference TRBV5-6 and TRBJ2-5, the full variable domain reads DAGVTQSPTHLIKTRGQQVTLRCSPKSGHDTVSWYQQALGQGPQFIFQYYEEEERQRGNFPDRFSGHQFPNYSSELNVNALLLGDSALYLCASSRGPEGRETQYFGPGTRLLVL.

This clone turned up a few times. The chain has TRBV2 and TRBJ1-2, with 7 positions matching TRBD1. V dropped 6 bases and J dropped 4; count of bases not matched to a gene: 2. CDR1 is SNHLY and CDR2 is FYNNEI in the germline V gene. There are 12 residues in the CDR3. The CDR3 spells CASRGQTYGYTF. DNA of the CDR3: TGTGCCAGCAGGGGACAGACCTATGGCTACACCTTC. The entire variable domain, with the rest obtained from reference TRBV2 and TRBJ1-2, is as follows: EPEVTQTPSHQVTQMGQEVILRCVPISNHLYFYWYRQILGQKVEFLVSFYNNEISEKSEIFDDQFSVERPDGSNFTLKIRSTKLEDSAMYFCASRGQTYGYTFGSGTRLTVV.

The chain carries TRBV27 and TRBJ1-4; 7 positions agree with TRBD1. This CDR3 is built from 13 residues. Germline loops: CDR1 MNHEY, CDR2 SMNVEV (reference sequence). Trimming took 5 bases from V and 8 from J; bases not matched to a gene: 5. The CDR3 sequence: CASSPTGEEKLFF. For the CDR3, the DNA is TGTGCCAGCAGTCCCACAGGGGAGGAAAAACTGTTTTTT. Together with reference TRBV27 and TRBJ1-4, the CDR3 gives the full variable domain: EAQVTQNPRYLITVTGKKLTVTCSQNMNHEYMSWYRQDPGLGLRQIYYSMNVEVTDKGDVPEGYKVSRKEKRNFPLILESPSPNQTSLYFCASSPTGEEKLFFGSGTQLSVL.

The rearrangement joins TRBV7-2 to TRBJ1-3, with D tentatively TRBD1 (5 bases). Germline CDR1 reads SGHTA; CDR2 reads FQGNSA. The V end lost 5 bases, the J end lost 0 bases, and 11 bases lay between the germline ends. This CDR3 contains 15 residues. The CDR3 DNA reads TGTGCCAGCAGCGCCCTCAGGGCCTCTGGAAACACCATATATTTT. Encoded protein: CASSALRASGNTIYF.